This T cell receptor (beta chain) is from a study of blood T cells in healthy people across ages. With 2 bases removed from V and 6 bases from J, the gap between germline ends came to 11 bases. Germline CDR1 reads LGHDT; CDR2 reads YNNKEL (reference sequence). The CDR3 sequence is 13 residues long. Study-wide results and caveats: Naive T cell percentage by flow cytometry tracked strongly with beta diversity. TCR beta diversity per million T cells fell roughly linearly with age.

A remark on this clonotype: Its antigen is unidentified.

It was with a sample-barcoded 5' primer and a J-beta primer mix that a second PCR of roughly 6 to 11 cycles was run. TCRdb fed the 5' RACE reads into MiXCR, producing one record per CDR3 protein. This sample has nearly 800,000 distinct CDR3 sequences, with 20% to 25% found just once. Donors gave 9 to 10 milliliters of peripheral blood apiece. The sample also formed part of further work on T cells of mothers and their children. Turning to that study: Reverse transcription into cDNA received all extracted RNA, at approximately 1.5 ug per 15 ul.

The chain carries TRBV3-1 and TRBJ2-7; maybe TRBD2 (7 bases). This sequence originates from a boy between 10 and 17 years old in good health. Sequencing was carried out using blood. The CDR3, as DNA: TGTGCCAGCAGCCAAAGGGGGGGAGCCGAGCAGTACTTC. Encoded protein: CASSQRGGAEQYF.